One and the same sample provided the 21 T cell receptor beta chains below, sequenced in a study of early T cells in non-severe SARS-CoV-2 infection. TCRdb re-derived calls from the 5' RACE reads in MiXCR, one entry per CDR3 protein. The sample comprises roughly 50,000 distinct CDR3 sequences, around 10% of which are singletons, and over 6.5% rests with the top ten. What was sequenced was whole blood. The receptor source for this set is an adult who was a healthcare worker with PCR-confirmed SARS-CoV-2 infection or an uninfected control (not recorded which).

This clonotype was observed many times. This chain uses TRBV27 with TRBJ2-7, with D possibly TRBD1 on 7 matching bases. Germline assignment: CDR1 MNHEY and CDR2 SMNVEV (reference sequence). V dropped 9 bases and J dropped 6 bases, with 18 bases sitting between them. This CDR3 is 13 amino acids long. DNA of the CDR3: TGTGCCAGTAGGGGGGACAGTTTGTCCGAGCAGTACTTC. The encoded protein is CASRGDSLSEQYF.

The chain is built from TRBV5-1 and TRBJ1-1; a possible D gene is TRBD1 (5 bases). V lost 5 bases and J lost 0, with 5 bases in between. The CDR3 has 12 amino acids. In germline, CDR1 is SGHRS, CDR2 YFSETQ. In DNA form, the CDR3 reads TGCGCCAGCAGAGGGGTGAACACTGAAGCTTTCTTT. It encodes CASRGVNTEAFF. Full variable domain (missing parts from reference TRBV5-1 and TRBJ1-1): KAGVTQTPRYLIKTRGQQVTLSCSPISGHRSVSWYQQTPGQGLQFLFEYFSETQRNKGNFPGRFSGRQFSNSRSEMNVSTLELGDSALYLCASRGVNTEAFFGQGTRLTVV.

The table lists this clonotype with many counts. In DNA form, the CDR3 reads TGTGCCAGCAGCTTAGACTCGGCTAGCGGGAGGCCCAGTGAGCAGTTCTTC. Translated: CASSLDSASGRPSEQFF. The J gene is TRBJ2-1, the V gene TRBV7-2; TRBD2 aligns across 11 bases. In germline, CDR1 is SGHTA, CDR2 FQGNSA. The CDR3 spans 17 residues. Losses at the gene ends were 1 base for V and 9 bases for J; bases not matched to a gene: 11.

This clonotype was observed at least ten times. This rearrangement joins TRBV6-2 or TRBV6-3 to TRBJ2-3; the D is unclear. Trimming cost V 4 bases and J 6 bases, with 11 bases left between them. Germline CDR1 is MNHEY and CDR2 is SVGEGT. There are 13 residues in the CDR3. CDR3 bases: TGTGCCAGCAGTTTCCGGAGATCTGATACGCAGTATTTT. Translated: CASSFRRSDTQYF.

This clonotype has ten or more counts. The gene calls are TRBV14 and TRBJ2-2; the match to TRBD2 covers 11 bases. Germline V gene lookup returns CDR1 SGHDN and CDR2 FVKESK. The CDR3 spans 16 residues. Trimming cost V 2 bases and J 4 bases; bases outside gene matches: 3. CDR3: CASSQTLAGATGELFF. The CDR3 nucleotides read TGTGCCAGCAGCCAAACACTAGCGGGAGCCACCGGGGAGCTGTTTTTT.

This clonotype turned up a few times. This chain joins TRBV14 and TRBJ2-7; D is perhaps TRBD1 or TRBD2 (6 bases each). This CDR3 is 14 amino acids long. The ends were cut back, 6 bases at V and 2 bases at J, with 14 bases in the middle. Germline-derived CDR1 and CDR2 are SGHDN and FVKESK. CDR3 residues: CASSRGTRTYEQYF. The CDR3 DNA is TGTGCCAGCAGTAGGGGGACTCGAACCTACGAGCAGTACTTC.

The rearrangement uses TRBV7-6 and TRBJ2-7; weak D call: TRBD1 (5 bases). The CDR3 spans 11 residues. CDR1 is SGHVS and CDR2 is FNYEAQ in the germline V gene. Between the trimmed V and J ends, which lost 6 bases and 6 bases, there was a span of 9 bases. CDR3 amino acids: CASRSQGEQYF. For the CDR3, the DNA is TGTGCCAGCAGATCCCAGGGCGAGCAGTACTTC.

This clonotype was counted many times. This chain links TRBV7-8 with TRBJ1-2; possible D gene TRBD1, 5 bases. V was trimmed by 2 bases and J by 4 bases, leaving 17 bases between them. Germline V gene sequence: CDR1 SGHVS, CDR2 FQNEAQ. CDR3 length equals 16 residues. The CDR3 coding sequence is TGTGCCAGCAGCTTACAAAGGACACCCCGACCCTATGGCTACACCTTC. This codes for CASSLQRTPRPYGYTF.

The chain uses TRBV5-5 and TRBJ2-7; 7 bases fit TRBD1. The trim removed 7 bases at V and 2 bases at J, leaving 6 bases unmatched. Germline V CDR1 and CDR2: SGHKS, YYEKEE (reference sequence). The CDR3 runs to 13 residues. This CDR3 reads CASHETGPYEQYF. As DNA, the CDR3 is TGTGCCAGCCACGAGACAGGGCCCTACGAGCAGTACTTC. Based on the CDR3 plus reference TRBV5-5 and TRBJ2-7, the full variable domain is DAGVTQSPTHLIKTRGQQVTLRCSPISGHKSVSWYQQVLGQGPQFIFQYYEKEERGRGNFPDRFSARQFPNYSSELNVNALLLGDSALYLCASHETGPYEQYFGPGTRLTVT.

The chain uses TRBV24-1 and TRBJ2-4; 8 bases fit TRBD1. CDR1 and CDR2 from the germline V gene are KGHDR and SFDVKD. The CDR3 runs to 13 residues. V gave up 10 bases and J gave up 3 bases; unmatched junction bases: 4. CDR3 nucleotides: TGTGCCACGGGGGACAGGTACAAAAACATTCAGTACTTC. This gives the protein CATGDRYKNIQYF.

This clonotype was counted many times. The chain couples TRBV7-8 to TRBJ1-4, with D possibly being TRBD1 (6 bases). CDR3 length equals 15 residues. V lost 3 bases to trimming and J lost 5 bases, with 13 bases between them. Germline V gene lookup returns CDR1 SGHVS and CDR2 FQNEAQ. The CDR3 loop is CASSLRDIKNEKLFF. In nucleotides, the CDR3 is TGTGCCAGCAGCTTGAGGGACATTAAGAATGAAAAACTGTTTTTT.

This clonotype was seen at least ten times. The rearrangement joins TRBV11-2 to TRBJ2-3, with D tentatively TRBD1 (6 bases). The germline V gene encodes CDR1 SGHAT and CDR2 FQNNGV. This CDR3 region has 14 residues. Deletions cut 4 bases from V and 3 bases from J, with 11 bases between. The CDR3 sequence is CASSYRVRTDTQYF. The CDR3 DNA reads as TGTGCCAGCAGCTACAGGGTTCGTACAGATACGCAGTATTTT.

The chain is built from TRBV18 and TRBJ2-7; 10 positions agree with TRBD1. V trimming: 5 bases; J trimming: 4 bases; junction bases outside the gene matches: 11. The V gene's germline CDR1 is KGHSH and CDR2 LQKENI. This CDR3 has 16 residues. CDR3 sequence: CASSAFSGTGEYEQYF. CDR3 nucleotide sequence: TGTGCCAGCTCAGCCTTCTCCGGGACAGGGGAATACGAGCAGTACTTC.

This clonotype was detected a few times. V is TRBV19 and J is TRBJ1-1; the D gene is possibly TRBD1 (5 bases). The V and J ends lost 5 bases and 3 bases respectively, with 16 bases between them. The CDR3 has 15 amino acids. Germline values: CDR1 LNHDA, CDR2 SQIVND (reference sequence). The CDR3 region is CASSLSTRGDTEAFF. The CDR3 DNA reads TGTGCCAGTAGTCTCTCCACCCGAGGGGACACTGAAGCTTTCTTT.

This clonotype occurred many times. This rearrangement joins TRBV6-5 to TRBJ1-2; D is uncertain. This CDR3 is built from 14 residues. V lost 0 bases to trimming and J lost 6 bases, with 11 bases between them. Germline V gene sequence: CDR1 MNHEY, CDR2 SVGAGI. DNA of the CDR3: TGTGCCAGCAGTTACTCGAATAGTAGAGATGGCTACACCTTC. Translated, it gives CASSYSNSRDGYTF.

This clonotype has a count of ten or more. The CDR3 sequence: CASSRTGAEGYTF. The CDR3 nucleotides are TGTGCCAGCAGTAGGACAGGGGCGGAGGGCTACACCTTC. This chain links TRBV2 with TRBJ1-2, with 9 bases aligning to TRBD1. Germline CDR1 SNHLY, CDR2 FYNNEI. This CDR3 is built from 13 residues. Trimming took 5 bases from V and 8 from J; bases not matched to a gene: 6.

This clonotype occurred a few times. The chain uses TRBV27 and TRBJ2-7; 9 bases agree with TRBD1. The CDR3 consists of 18 residues. V was clipped by 3 bases and J by 1 base; unmatched bases: 13. Germline lookup yields CDR1 MNHEY and CDR2 SMNVEV (reference sequence). Written as DNA, the CDR3 is TGTGCCAGCAGTTTGTCGGGACAGGGAGGCTTCCGATCCTACGAGCAGTACTTC. Translated, it gives CASSLSGQGGFRSYEQYF.

Many counts were recorded for this clonotype. The rearrangement uses TRBV14 and TRBJ2-3; 9 bases map to TRBD2. The CDR3 totals 20 residues. Trimming cost V 1 base and J 2 bases; bases outside gene matches: 16. The germline gives CDR1 SGHDN, CDR2 FVKESK. CDR3 bases: TGTGCCAGCAGCCAAGCGAGCGGGAGGACCTCTCTCACCCTCACAGATACGCAGTATTTT. Encoded protein: CASSQASGRTSLTLTDTQYF.

The chain's CDR3 is CASSYLQGRETQYF. The CDR3 coding sequence is TGTGCCAGCAGTTACTTGCAGGGAAGGGAGACCCAGTACTTC. The chain combines TRBV6-6 with TRBJ2-5; TRBD1 is a possible D gene (5 bases). Germline CDR1 is MNHNY and CDR2 is SVGAGI (reference sequence). Between the trimmed V and J ends, which lost 1 base and 5 bases, there was a span of 11 bases. This CDR3 region has 14 residues.

CDR3 DNA: TGTGCCAGCAGTTACCTCACTAGCGATACGCAGTATTTT. Its translation: CASSYLTSDTQYF. The V and J genes are TRBV6-2 or TRBV6-3 and TRBJ2-3; perhaps TRBD2 as D (6 bases). This CDR3 has 13 amino acids. Trimming stripped 2 bases from V and 6 bases from J, with 9 bases between. From germline, CDR1 is MNHEY and CDR2 SVGEGT.

V and J are TRBV9 and TRBJ2-7; 8 bases are shared with TRBD1. The germline V gene encodes CDR1 SGDLS and CDR2 YYNGEE. Germline trimming cut 4 bases from V and 0 bases from J; bases unmatched to any gene: 6. The CDR3 loop spans 15 amino acids. In DNA form, the CDR3 reads TGTGCCAGCAGCTCCGGGACAGGTCCCTCCTACGAGCAGTACTTC. Translated: CASSSGTGPSYEQYF.